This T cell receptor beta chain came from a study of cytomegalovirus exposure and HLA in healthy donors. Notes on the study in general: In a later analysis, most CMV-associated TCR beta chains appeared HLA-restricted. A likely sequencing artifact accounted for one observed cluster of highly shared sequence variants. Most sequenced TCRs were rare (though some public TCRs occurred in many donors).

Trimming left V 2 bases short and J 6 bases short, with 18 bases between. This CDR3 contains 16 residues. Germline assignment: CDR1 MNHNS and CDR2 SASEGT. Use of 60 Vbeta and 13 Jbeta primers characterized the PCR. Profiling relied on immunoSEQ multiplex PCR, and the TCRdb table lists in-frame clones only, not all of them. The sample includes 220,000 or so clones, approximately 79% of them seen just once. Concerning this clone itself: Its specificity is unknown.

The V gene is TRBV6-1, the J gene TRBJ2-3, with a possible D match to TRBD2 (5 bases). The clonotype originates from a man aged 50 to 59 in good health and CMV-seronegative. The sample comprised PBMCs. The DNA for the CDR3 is TGTGCCAGCAGTGAATATGGCGCCAGGTCGGGGGATACGCAGTATTTT. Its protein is CASSEYGARSGDTQYF.